This T cell receptor (beta chain) was captured in a study of shared clonotypes between healthy human individuals. Some clones are missing from TCRdb's copy, which holds only in-frame ones; the method was immunoSEQ multiplex PCR. The profile shows fewer than 2.5 million clones, 90% to 95% of them singletons. Germline CDR1 reads SGHNT; CDR2 reads YYREEE (reference sequence). The CDR3 has 14 residues. V gave up 0 bases and J gave up 0 bases, with 6 bases separating them. V is TRBV5-4 and J is TRBJ1-1; no reliable D call. The sequence came from a man younger than 35 in good health. Some clones in this sample may be carry-over from other donors' samples. Sequenced input: naive CD4+ T cells from PBMCs. Documented subset: CD45RA+ positively selected. The CDR3 reads CASSLGHVNTEAFF. DNA of the CDR3: TGTGCCAGCAGCTTGGGACACGTGAACACTGAAGCTTTCTTT.